In its sample, the clone carrying this TCR beta chain was seen many times. This CDR3 is 13 amino acids long. The V gene's germline CDR1 is LGHNA and CDR2 YNFKEQ. The V and J ends lost 4 bases and 8 bases respectively, with 11 bases between them. A single record per CDR3 protein comes from TCRdb applying MiXCR to the RT-PCR reads. The table includes 550,000 to 600,000 distinct CDR3 sequences, about 12% detected once. The data derive from a study of response to subunit inactivated influenza vaccine. The TCR comes from a man aged 50-59 years who received an inactivated influenza vaccine. Material: PBMCs from blood, obtained on the day of vaccination. This rearrangement joins TRBV4-2 to TRBJ2-2, with a tentative D call TRBD1 (6 bases). The CDR3 DNA reads as TGTGCCAGCAGCCGGAGTAGGGGGGGGGAGCTGTTTTTT. Translated, it gives CASSRSRGGELFF.